Listed below are T cell receptor beta chains from one sample, sequenced in a study of blood T cell repertoires in COVID-19. The protocol was immunoSEQ multiplex PCR, while the TCRdb copy is restricted to in-frame clones and leaves out a portion. The top ten clones hold over 1.5% of a sample with 200,000 to 300,000 clones, around four fifths of them seen once. The sequenced sample was peripheral blood. These receptors all stem from a woman aged 80 or over with acute or convalescent COVID-19. The CDR3 runs from the conserved cysteine through the conserved F or W. Each record gives: J gene, V gene, D gene, clone size, CDR3 protein, CDR3 DNA. The D gene is left open where the match is weak. The listing skips clone size in some rows; elsewhere it reads once, few, many or a size class.

J gene: TRBJ1-4; V gene: TRBV5-5; D gene: TRBD1; clone size: -; CDR3 protein: CASSFTGGNEKLFF; CDR3 DNA: TGTGCCAGCAGCTTCACAGGGGGCAATGAAAAACTGTTTTTT
J gene: TRBJ1-5; V gene: TRBV6-5; D gene: TRBD1; clone size: -; CDR3 protein: CASSPRDRGAQPQHF; CDR3 DNA: TGTGCCAGCAGCCCCCGGGACAGGGGGGCTCAGCCCCAGCATTTT
J gene: TRBJ2-7; V gene: TRBV12-3/TRBV12-4; D gene: -; clone size: -; CDR3 protein: CASSFGASKQYF; CDR3 DNA: TGTGCCAGCAGTTTTGGGGCCAGTAAGCAGTACTTC
J gene: TRBJ2-5; V gene: TRBV28; D gene: -; clone size: -; CDR3 protein: CATQSIDSLIETQYF; CDR3 DNA: TGTGCCACCCAGTCAATCGACAGTCTGATCGAGACCCAGTACTTC
J gene: TRBJ2-1; V gene: TRBV5-1; D gene: TRBD2; clone size: -; CDR3 protein: CASSPPLAGGANEQFF; CDR3 DNA: TGCGCCAGCAGCCCCCCCCTAGCGGGAGGGGCGAATGAGCAGTTCTTC
J gene: TRBJ2-3; V gene: TRBV15; D gene: -; clone size: -; CDR3 protein: CATSPSTDTQYF; CDR3 DNA: TGTGCCACCAGCCCTAGCACAGATACGCAGTATTTT
J gene: TRBJ1-2; V gene: TRBV2; D gene: -; clone size: -; CDR3 protein: CASTLDRSFGYTF; CDR3 DNA: TGTGCCAGCACTCTGGATCGTAGCTTTGGCTACACCTTC
J gene: TRBJ2-3; V gene: TRBV11-1; D gene: -; clone size: -; CDR3 protein: CASSKQGTDTQYF; CDR3 DNA: TGTGCCAGCAGTAAACAGGGCACAGATACGCAGTATTTT
J gene: TRBJ2-7; V gene: TRBV28; D gene: TRBD2; clone size: -; CDR3 protein: CASSPGKAGGFQSYEQYF; CDR3 DNA: TGTGCCAGCAGCCCCGGGAAAGCGGGAGGGTTTCAGTCCTACGAGCAGTACTTC
J gene: TRBJ1-6; V gene: TRBV18; D gene: -; clone size: -; CDR3 protein: CASSSGRDSYNSPLHF; CDR3 DNA: TGTGCCAGCTCATCGGGGAGGGACTCCTATAATTCACCCCTCCACTTT
J gene: TRBJ1-2; V gene: TRBV10-3; D gene: -; clone size: -; CDR3 protein: CAISESGRGNYGYTF; CDR3 DNA: TGTGCCATCAGTGAGTCAGGCAGGGGTAACTATGGCTACACCTTC
J gene: TRBJ2-1; V gene: TRBV7-9; D gene: TRBD1; clone size: -; CDR3 protein: CASRGQGPSSYNEQFF; CDR3 DNA: TGTGCCAGCAGGGGACAGGGGCCGAGCTCCTACAATGAGCAGTTCTTC
J gene: TRBJ2-1; V gene: TRBV3-1/TRBV3-2; D gene: TRBD2; clone size: -; CDR3 protein: CARLRTSGSHWNEQFF; CDR3 DNA: TGTGCCAGGTTGAGGACTAGCGGGAGTCATTGGAATGAGCAGTTCTTC
J gene: TRBJ2-3; V gene: TRBV6-5; D gene: -; clone size: once; CDR3 protein: CASRPPGIRSDTQYF; CDR3 DNA: TGTGCCAGCAGACCCCCCGGGATTCGGTCAGATACGCAGTATTTT
J gene: TRBJ2-3; V gene: TRBV9; D gene: TRBD2; clone size: -; CDR3 protein: CASSGGTSDTNTQYF; CDR3 DNA: TGTGCCAGCAGCGGAGGGACTAGCGATACGAATACGCAGTATTTT
J gene: TRBJ1-4; V gene: TRBV5-1; D gene: -; clone size: -; CDR3 protein: CASSTTGTNEKLFF; CDR3 DNA: TGCGCCAGCTCAACCACAGGGACTAATGAAAAACTGTTTTTT
J gene: TRBJ2-3; V gene: TRBV5-8; D gene: -; clone size: -; CDR3 protein: CASSQGRASTDTQYF; CDR3 DNA: TGTGCCAGCAGCCAGGGGCGAGCAAGCACAGATACGCAGTATTTT
J gene: TRBJ1-2; V gene: TRBV19; D gene: TRBD1; clone size: -; CDR3 protein: CASKQGANYGYTF; CDR3 DNA: TGTGCCAGTAAGCAGGGGGCGAACTATGGCTACACCTTC
J gene: TRBJ2-3; V gene: TRBV10-3; D gene: TRBD2; clone size: -; CDR3 protein: CAISQRGGLDTQYF; CDR3 DNA: TGTGCCATCAGTCAGCGGGGGGGTCTAGATACGCAGTATTTT
J gene: TRBJ1-2; V gene: TRBV5-4; D gene: TRBD1; clone size: -; CDR3 protein: CASSQDRGAANYGYTF; CDR3 DNA: TGTGCCAGCAGCCAAGACAGGGGAGCCGCTAACTATGGCTACACCTTC
J gene: TRBJ2-4; V gene: TRBV4-1; D gene: -; clone size: -; CDR3 protein: CASSQEGGDKNIQYF; CDR3 DNA: TGCGCCAGCAGCCAAGAAGGGGGGGACAAAAACATTCAGTACTTC
J gene: TRBJ2-2; V gene: TRBV5-1; D gene: TRBD1; clone size: -; CDR3 protein: CASSPLDRTNTGELFF; CDR3 DNA: TGCGCCAGCAGCCCTTTGGACAGGACGAACACCGGGGAGCTGTTTTTT
J gene: TRBJ1-5; V gene: TRBV28; D gene: TRBD1; clone size: -; CDR3 protein: CASRFRDRLLKGNQPQHF; CDR3 DNA: TGTGCCAGCAGATTCCGGGACAGACTCCTCAAGGGCAATCAGCCCCAGCATTTT
J gene: TRBJ1-2; V gene: TRBV6-5; D gene: TRBD1; clone size: -; CDR3 protein: CASSLQTGDYGYTF; CDR3 DNA: TGTGCCAGCAGCCTGCAGACAGGGGACTATGGCTACACCTTC
J gene: TRBJ1-1; V gene: TRBV2; D gene: -; clone size: -; CDR3 protein: CATRGFAGAEAFF; CDR3 DNA: TGTGCCACCCGGGGATTCGCCGGAGCTGAAGCTTTCTTT
J gene: TRBJ1-1; V gene: TRBV7-9; D gene: TRBD1; clone size: -; CDR3 protein: CASSFEQGVNTEAFF; CDR3 DNA: TGTGCCAGCAGCTTCGAGCAGGGGGTGAACACTGAAGCTTTCTTT
J gene: TRBJ1-6; V gene: TRBV27; D gene: -; clone size: -; CDR3 protein: CASSLGSYNSPLHF; CDR3 DNA: TGTGCCAGCAGTTTGGGGAGTTATAATTCACCCCTCCACTTT
J gene: TRBJ2-3; V gene: TRBV7-2; D gene: TRBD2; clone size: -; CDR3 protein: CASSLRGVLTDTQYF; CDR3 DNA: TGTGCCAGCAGCTTACGGGGGGTCCTCACAGATACGCAGTATTTT
J gene: TRBJ2-3; V gene: TRBV7-7; D gene: TRBD2; clone size: -; CDR3 protein: CASSPNPPSGKFTDTQYF; CDR3 DNA: TGTGCTAGCAGCCCAAACCCCCCTAGCGGGAAATTCACAGATACGCAGTATTTT
J gene: TRBJ1-4; V gene: TRBV15; D gene: -; clone size: -; CDR3 protein: CATSRGQDEKLFF; CDR3 DNA: TGTGCCACCAGCAGAGGACAGGATGAAAAACTGTTTTTT
J gene: TRBJ2-1; V gene: TRBV5-6; D gene: TRBD2; clone size: -; CDR3 protein: CASSLGRTSVRIQFF; CDR3 DNA: TGTGCCAGCAGCTTGGGCAGGACTAGCGTCCGAATTCAGTTCTTC
J gene: TRBJ2-1; V gene: TRBV5-1; D gene: -; clone size: -; CDR3 protein: CASRPELSYNEQFF; CDR3 DNA: TGCGCCAGCAGACCCGAGCTCTCCTACAATGAGCAGTTCTTC
J gene: TRBJ1-2; V gene: TRBV7-2; D gene: TRBD1; clone size: -; CDR3 protein: CASSLRTGGDGYTF; CDR3 DNA: TGTGCCAGCAGCTTAAGGACAGGGGGCGATGGCTACACCTTC
J gene: TRBJ2-1; V gene: TRBV6-1; D gene: TRBD1; clone size: -; CDR3 protein: CASSEFDRGRKFF; CDR3 DNA: TGTGCCAGCAGTGAATTCGACAGGGGGCGCAAGTTCTTC
J gene: TRBJ2-1; V gene: TRBV5-1; D gene: TRBD2; clone size: -; CDR3 protein: CASSLLAGAGYNEQFF; CDR3 DNA: TGCGCCAGCAGCTTACTAGCGGGGGCCGGGTACAATGAGCAGTTCTTC
J gene: TRBJ1-5; V gene: TRBV6-1; D gene: -; clone size: -; CDR3 protein: CASSERQGGNRAQHF; CDR3 DNA: TGTGCCAGCAGTGAAAGGCAGGGAGGGAATCGGGCCCAGCATTTT